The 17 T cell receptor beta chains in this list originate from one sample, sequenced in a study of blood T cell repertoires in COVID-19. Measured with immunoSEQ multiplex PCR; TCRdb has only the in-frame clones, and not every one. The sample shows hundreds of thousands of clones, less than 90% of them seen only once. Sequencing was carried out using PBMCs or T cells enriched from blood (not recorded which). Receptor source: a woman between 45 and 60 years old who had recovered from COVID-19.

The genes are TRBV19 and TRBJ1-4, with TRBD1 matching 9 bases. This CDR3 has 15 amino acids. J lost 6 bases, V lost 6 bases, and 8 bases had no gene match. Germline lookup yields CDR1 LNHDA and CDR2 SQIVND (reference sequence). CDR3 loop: CASRKPGQGYEKLFF. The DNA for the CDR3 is TGTGCCAGTAGGAAACCGGGACAGGGATATGAAAAACTGTTTTTT.

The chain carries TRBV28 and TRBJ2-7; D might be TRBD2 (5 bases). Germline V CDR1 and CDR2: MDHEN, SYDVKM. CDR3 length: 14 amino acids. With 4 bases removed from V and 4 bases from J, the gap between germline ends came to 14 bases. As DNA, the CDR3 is TGTGCCAGCAGTTCCCAGCGGAAATTATACGAGCAGTACTTC. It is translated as CASSSQRKLYEQYF.

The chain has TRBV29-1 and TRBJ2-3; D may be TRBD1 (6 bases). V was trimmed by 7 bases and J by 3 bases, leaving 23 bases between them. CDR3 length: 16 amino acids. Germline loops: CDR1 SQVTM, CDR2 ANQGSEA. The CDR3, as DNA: TGCAGCGCGGAAAACAGGGCCTTTACGGGAACAGATACGCAGTATTTT. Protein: CSAENRAFTGTDTQYF.

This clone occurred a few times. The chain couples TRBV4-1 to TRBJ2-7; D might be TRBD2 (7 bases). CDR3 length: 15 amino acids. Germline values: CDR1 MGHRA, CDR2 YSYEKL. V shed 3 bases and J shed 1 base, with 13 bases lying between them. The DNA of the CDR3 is TGCGCCAGCAGCCAGAAAGGGGGGGAGTCCTACGAGCAGTACTTC. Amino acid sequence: CASSQKGGESYEQYF.

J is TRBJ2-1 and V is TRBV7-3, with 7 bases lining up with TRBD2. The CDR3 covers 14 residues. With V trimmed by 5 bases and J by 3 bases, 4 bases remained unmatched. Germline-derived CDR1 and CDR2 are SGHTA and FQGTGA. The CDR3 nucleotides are TGTGCCAGCAGCGCAAGCGGGAACTACAATGAGCAGTTCTTC. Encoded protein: CASSASGNYNEQFF.

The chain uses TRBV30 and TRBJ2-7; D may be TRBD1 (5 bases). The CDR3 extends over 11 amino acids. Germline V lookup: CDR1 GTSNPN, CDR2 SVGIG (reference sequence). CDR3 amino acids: CAMTVSYEQYF. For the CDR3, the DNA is TGTGCGATGACAGTCTCCTACGAGCAGTACTTC.

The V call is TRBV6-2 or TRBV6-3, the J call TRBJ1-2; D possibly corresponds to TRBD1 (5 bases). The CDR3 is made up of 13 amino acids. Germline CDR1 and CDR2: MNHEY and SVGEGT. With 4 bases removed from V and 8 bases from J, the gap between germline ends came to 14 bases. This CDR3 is CASSSDRDLGYTF. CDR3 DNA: TGTGCCAGCAGTTCCGACCGGGACTTGGGCTACACCTTC.

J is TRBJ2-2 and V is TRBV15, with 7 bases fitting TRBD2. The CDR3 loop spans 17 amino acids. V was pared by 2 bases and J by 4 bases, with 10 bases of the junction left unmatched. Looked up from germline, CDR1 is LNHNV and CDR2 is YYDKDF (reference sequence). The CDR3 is CATSRSRGVAGTGELFF. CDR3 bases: TGTGCCACCAGCAGATCTCGGGGGGTAGCGGGCACCGGGGAGCTGTTTTTT.

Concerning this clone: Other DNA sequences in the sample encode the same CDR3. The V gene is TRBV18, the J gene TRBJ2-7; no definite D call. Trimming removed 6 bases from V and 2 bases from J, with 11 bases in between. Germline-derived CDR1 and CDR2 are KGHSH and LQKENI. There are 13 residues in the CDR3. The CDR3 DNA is TGTGCCAGCTCCCGCACTGAGGCCTACGAGCAGTACTTC. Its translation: CASSRTEAYEQYF.

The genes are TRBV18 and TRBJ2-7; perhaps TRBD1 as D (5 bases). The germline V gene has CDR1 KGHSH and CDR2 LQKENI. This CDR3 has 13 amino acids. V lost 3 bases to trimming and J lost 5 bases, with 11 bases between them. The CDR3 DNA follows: TGTGCCAGCTCACCGATTCTAGGGGACGAGCAGTACTTC. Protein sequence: CASSPILGDEQYF.

The CDR3 loop reads CAWRTGVARETQYF. CDR3 bases: TGTGCCTGGAGAACAGGGGTAGCGAGAGAGACCCAGTACTTC. The chain employs TRBV30 and TRBJ2-5; 7 bases match TRBD1. In germline, CDR1 is GTSNPN, CDR2 SVGIG (reference sequence). J gave up 4 bases and V 3 bases, and 8 bases lay outside the gene matches. The CDR3 is made up of 14 amino acids.

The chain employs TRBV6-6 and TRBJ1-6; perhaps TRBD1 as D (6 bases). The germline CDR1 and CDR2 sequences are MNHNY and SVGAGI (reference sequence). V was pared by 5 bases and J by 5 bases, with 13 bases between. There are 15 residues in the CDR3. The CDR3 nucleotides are TGTGCCAGCAGTACACAGACAGGCAATAATTCACCCCTCCACTTT. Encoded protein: CASSTQTGNNSPLHF.

The CDR3 bases are TGTGCCACCAGCAGAGACGTGGACTTGCGTTACAATGAGCAGTTCTTC. Amino acids: CATSRDVDLRYNEQFF. The chain combines TRBV15 with TRBJ2-1; possible D gene TRBD2, 5 bases. The CDR3 consists of 16 residues. V lost 0 bases and J 4 bases, leaving 13 bases between the germline ends. The germline gives CDR1 LNHNV, CDR2 YYDKDF (reference sequence).

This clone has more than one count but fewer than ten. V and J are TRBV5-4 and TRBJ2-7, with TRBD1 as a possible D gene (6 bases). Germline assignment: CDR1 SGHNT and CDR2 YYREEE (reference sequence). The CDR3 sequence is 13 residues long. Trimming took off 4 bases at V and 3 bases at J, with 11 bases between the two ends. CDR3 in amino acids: CASSQGQIYEQYF. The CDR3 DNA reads TGTGCCAGCAGCCAGGGACAAATCTACGAGCAGTACTTC.

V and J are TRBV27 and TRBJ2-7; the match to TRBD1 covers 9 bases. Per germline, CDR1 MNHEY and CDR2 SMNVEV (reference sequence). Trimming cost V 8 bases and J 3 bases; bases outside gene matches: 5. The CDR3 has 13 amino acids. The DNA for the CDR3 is TGTGCCAGCGGGCTGGGACAGGGCTACGAGCAGTACTTC. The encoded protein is CASGLGQGYEQYF.

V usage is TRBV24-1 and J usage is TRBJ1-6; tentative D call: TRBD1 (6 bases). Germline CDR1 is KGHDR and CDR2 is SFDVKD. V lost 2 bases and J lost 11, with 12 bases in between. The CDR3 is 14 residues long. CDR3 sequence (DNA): TGTGCCACCAGTGATTCGAGGGGGAAGGCACCCCTCCACTTT. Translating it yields CATSDSRGKAPLHF.

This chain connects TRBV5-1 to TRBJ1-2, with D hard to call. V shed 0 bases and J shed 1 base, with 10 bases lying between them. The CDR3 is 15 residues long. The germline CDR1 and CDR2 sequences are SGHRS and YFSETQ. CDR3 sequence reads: CASSLDPDFNYGYTF. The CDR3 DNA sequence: TGCGCCAGCAGCTTGGACCCAGACTTTAACTATGGCTACACCTTC.